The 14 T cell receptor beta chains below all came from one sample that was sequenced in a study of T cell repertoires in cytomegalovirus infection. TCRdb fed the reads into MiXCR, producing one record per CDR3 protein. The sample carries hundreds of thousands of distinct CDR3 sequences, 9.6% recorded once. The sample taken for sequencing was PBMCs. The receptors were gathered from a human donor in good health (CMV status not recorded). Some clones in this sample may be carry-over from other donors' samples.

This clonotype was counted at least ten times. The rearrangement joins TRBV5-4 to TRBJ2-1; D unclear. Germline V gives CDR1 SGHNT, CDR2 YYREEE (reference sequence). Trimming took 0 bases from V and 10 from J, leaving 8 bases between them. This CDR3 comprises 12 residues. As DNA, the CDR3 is TGTGCCAGCAGCTTGGATGTAAGCGAGCAGTTCTTC. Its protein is CASSLDVSEQFF.

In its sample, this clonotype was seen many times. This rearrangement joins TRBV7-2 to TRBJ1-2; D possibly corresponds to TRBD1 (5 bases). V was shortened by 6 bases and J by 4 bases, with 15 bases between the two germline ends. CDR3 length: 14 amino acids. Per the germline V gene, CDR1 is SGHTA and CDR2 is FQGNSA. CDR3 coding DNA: TGTGCCAGCAGTCACACGGGGGGGACCTATGGCTACACCTTC. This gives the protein CASSHTGGTYGYTF.

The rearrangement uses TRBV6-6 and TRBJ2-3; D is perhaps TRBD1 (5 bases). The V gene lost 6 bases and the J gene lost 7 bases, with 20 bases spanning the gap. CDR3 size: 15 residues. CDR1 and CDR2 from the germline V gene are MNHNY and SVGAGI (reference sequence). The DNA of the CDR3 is TGTGCCAGCAGCCAACAGGATTCTCATTATAATACGCAGTATTTT. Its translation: CASSQQDSHYNTQYF.

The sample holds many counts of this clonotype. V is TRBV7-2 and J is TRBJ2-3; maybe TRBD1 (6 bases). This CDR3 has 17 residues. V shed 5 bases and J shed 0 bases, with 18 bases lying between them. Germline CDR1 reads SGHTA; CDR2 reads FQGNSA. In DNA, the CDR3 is TGTGCCAGCAGCCCTAGACTCGTGGGGGCTAGCACAGATACGCAGTATTTT. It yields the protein CASSPRLVGASTDTQYF. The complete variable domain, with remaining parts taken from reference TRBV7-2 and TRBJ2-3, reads GAGVSQSPSNKVTEKGKDVELRCDPISGHTALYWYRQSLGQGLEFLIYFQGNSAPDKSGLPSDRFSAERTGGSVSTLTIQRTQQEDSAVYLCASSPRLVGASTDTQYFGPGTRLTVL.

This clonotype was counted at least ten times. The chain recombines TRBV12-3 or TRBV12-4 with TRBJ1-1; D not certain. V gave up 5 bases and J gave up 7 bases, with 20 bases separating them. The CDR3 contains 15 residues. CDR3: CASSPRVGKVGEAFF. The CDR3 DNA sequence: TGTGCCAGCAGTCCGCGGGTCGGGAAGGTAGGTGAAGCTTTCTTT.

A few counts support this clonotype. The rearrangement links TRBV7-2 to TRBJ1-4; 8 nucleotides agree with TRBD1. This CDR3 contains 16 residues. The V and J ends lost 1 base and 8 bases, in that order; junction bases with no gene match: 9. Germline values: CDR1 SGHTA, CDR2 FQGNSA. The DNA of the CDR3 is TGTGCCAGCAGCTTAGTTGGGGCAGGGGGCGTCGAAAAACTGTTTTTT. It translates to CASSLVGAGGVEKLFF.

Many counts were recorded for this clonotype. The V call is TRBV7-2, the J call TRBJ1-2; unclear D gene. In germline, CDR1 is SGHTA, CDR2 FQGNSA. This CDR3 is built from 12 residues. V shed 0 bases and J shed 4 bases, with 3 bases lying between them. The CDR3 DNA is TGTGCCAGCAGCTTAGCAAGCTATGGCTACACCTTC. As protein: CASSLASYGYTF. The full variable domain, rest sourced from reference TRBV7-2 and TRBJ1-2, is GAGVSQSPSNKVTEKGKDVELRCDPISGHTALYWYRQSLGQGLEFLIYFQGNSAPDKSGLPSDRFSAERTGGSVSTLTIQRTQQEDSAVYLCASSLASYGYTFGSGTRLTVV.

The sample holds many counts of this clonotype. The CDR3 sequence is CASSLVSQNGQYF. CDR3 sequence (DNA): TGTGCCAGCAGCTTAGTTTCCCAAAACGGGCAGTATTTT. V gene TRBV7-8 combines with J gene TRBJ2-3; D gene uncertain. V was pared by 1 base and J by 11 bases, with 13 bases between. The CDR3 is made up of 13 amino acids. CDR1 and CDR2 (germline): SGHVS, FQNEAQ.

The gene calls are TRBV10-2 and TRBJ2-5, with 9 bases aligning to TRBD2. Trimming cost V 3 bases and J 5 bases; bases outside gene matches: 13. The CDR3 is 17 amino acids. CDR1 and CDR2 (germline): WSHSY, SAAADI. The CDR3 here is CASSDVGKRGAGETQYF. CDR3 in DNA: TGCGCCAGCAGTGATGTCGGCAAGCGGGGGGCCGGGGAGACCCAGTACTTC.

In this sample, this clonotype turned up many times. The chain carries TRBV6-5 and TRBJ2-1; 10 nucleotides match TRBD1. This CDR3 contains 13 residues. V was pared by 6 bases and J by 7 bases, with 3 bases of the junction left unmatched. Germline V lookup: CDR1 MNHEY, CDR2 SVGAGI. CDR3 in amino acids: CASRTGGKNEQFF. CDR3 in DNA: TGTGCCAGCAGGACAGGGGGCAAAAATGAGCAGTTCTTC.

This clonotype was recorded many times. CDR3 residues: CASRAGTSGYEQYF. CDR3 nucleotides: TGTGCCAGCAGGGCCGGGACTAGCGGCTACGAGCAGTACTTC. The gene calls are TRBV5-4 and TRBJ2-7, with 11 positions matching TRBD2. The germline gives CDR1 SGHNT, CDR2 YYREEE (reference sequence). The CDR3 has 14 residues. V dropped 5 bases and J dropped 3; count of bases not matched to a gene: 4. Full variable domain (remainder filled in from reference TRBV5-4 and TRBJ2-7): ETGVTQSPTHLIKTRGQQVTLRCSSQSGHNTVSWYQQALGQGPQFIFQYYREEENGRGNFPPRFSGLQFPNYSSELNVNALELDDSALYLCASRAGTSGYEQYFGPGTRLTVT.

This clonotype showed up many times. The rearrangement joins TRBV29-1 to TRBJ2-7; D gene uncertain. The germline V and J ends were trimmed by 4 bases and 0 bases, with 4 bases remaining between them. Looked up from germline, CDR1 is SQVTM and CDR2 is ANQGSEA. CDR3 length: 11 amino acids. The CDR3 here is CSVGHSYEQYF. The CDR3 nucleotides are TGCAGCGTTGGACACTCCTACGAGCAGTACTTC.

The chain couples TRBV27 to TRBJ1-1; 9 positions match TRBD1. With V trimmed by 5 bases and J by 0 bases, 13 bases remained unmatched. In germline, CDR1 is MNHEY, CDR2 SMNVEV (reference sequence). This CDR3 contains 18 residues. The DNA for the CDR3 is TGTGCCAGCAGTCTAGAGCCCCCCCGGACAGGGGTGAACACTGAAGCTTTCTTT. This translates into CASSLEPPRTGVNTEAFF.

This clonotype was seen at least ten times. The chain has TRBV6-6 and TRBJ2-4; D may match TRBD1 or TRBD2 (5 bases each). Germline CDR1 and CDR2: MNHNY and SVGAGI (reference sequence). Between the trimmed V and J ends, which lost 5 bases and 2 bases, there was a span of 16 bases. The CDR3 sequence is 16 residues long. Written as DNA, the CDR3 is TGTGCCAGCAGTCTCGCCCCTCAGGGACCCAAAAACATTCAGTACTTC. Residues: CASSLAPQGPKNIQYF.